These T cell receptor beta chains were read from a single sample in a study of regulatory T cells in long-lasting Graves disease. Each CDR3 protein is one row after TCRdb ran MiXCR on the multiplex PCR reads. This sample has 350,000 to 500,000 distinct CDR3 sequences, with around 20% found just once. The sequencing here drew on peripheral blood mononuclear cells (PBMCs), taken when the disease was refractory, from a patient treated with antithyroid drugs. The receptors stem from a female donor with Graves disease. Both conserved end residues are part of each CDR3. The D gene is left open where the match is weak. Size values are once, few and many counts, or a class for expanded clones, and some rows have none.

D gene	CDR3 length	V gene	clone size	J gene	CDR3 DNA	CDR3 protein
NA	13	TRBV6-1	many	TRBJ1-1	TGTGCCAGCAGTCAGGGTTGGAACACTGAAGCTTTCTTT	CASSQGWNTEAFF
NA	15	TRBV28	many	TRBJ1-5	TGTGCCAGCAGCCCTGGAGAGGTTGTCGGTCAGCCCCAGCATTTT	CASSPGEVVGQPQHF
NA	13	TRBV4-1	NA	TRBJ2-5	TGCGCCAGCAGCCAAGTTAGCCCGGAGACCCAGTACTTC	CASSQVSPETQYF
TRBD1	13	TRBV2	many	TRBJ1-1	TGTGCCAGCTGGGACAGGGGTCTGCCCCAAGCTTTCTTT	CASWDRGLPQAFF
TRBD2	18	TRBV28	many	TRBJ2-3	TGTGCTACGCCCGGGACTAGCGGGAACGGATGGAGTGGAGATACGCAGTATTTT	CATPGTSGNGWSGDTQYF
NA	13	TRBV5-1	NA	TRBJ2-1	TGCGCCAGCAGCTTGGAACGCGCGGAGGGGCAGTTCTTC	CASSLERAEGQFF
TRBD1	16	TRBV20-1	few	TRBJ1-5	TGCAGTGCTAGGGTGGGGACAGGACGAAACAATCAGCCCCAGCATTTT	CSARVGTGRNNQPQHF
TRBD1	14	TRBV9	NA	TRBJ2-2	TGTGCCAGCAGCGACCCGACAGGGACCGGGGAGCTGTTTTTT	CASSDPTGTGELFF
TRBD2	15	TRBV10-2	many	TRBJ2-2	TGCGCCAGCAGGGCTAGCGGGTTTGACACCGGGGAGCTGTTTTTT	CASRASGFDTGELFF
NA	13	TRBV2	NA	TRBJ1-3	TGTGCCAGCATGGGGGAGAGAGGAAACACCATATATTTT	CASMGERGNTIYF
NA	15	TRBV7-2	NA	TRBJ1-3	TGTGCCAGCAGCCCCCTCGGAGGGATAGGAAACACCATATATTTT	CASSPLGGIGNTIYF
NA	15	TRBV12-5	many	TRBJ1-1	TGTGCTAGTGGTTTGGGCGGGACATCGCCCAGTGAAGCTTTCTTT	CASGLGGTSPSEAFF
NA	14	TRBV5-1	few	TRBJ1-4	TGCGCCAGCAGCGCGGACAGCCCTAATGAAAAACTGTTTTTT	CASSADSPNEKLFF
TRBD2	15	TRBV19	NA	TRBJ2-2	TGTGCCAGTAGTATACAGCGGGGCAACACCGGGGAGCTGTTTTTT	CASSIQRGNTGELFF
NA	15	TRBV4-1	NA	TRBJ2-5	TGCGCCAGCAGCCAAGAGGGCGGTCAGCAAGAGACCCAGTACTTC	CASSQEGGQQETQYF
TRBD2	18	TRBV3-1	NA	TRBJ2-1	TGTGCCAGCAGCAAACGACTCACTAGCGGGGGGACCTACAATGAGCAGTTCTTC	CASSKRLTSGGTYNEQFF
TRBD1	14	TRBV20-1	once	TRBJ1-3	TGCAGTGCTAGCAAGACAGGGTTCGGAAACACCATATATTTT	CSASKTGFGNTIYF
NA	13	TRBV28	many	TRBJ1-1	TGTGCCACCAATTCTCTATCGGAGACTGAAGCTTTCTTT	CATNSLSETEAFF
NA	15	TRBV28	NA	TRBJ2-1	TGTGCCAGCAGTAAAGCAGGGAGTGGGTCCAATGAGCAGTTCTTC	CASSKAGSGSNEQFF
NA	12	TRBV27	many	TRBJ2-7	TGTGCCAGCAGTTCAGCAAACTACGAGCAGTACTTC	CASSSANYEQYF